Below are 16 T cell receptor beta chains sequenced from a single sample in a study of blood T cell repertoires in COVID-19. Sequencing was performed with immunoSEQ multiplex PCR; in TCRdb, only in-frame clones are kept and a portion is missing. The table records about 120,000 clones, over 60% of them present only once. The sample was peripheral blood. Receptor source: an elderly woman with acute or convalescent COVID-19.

The DNA for the CDR3 is TGTGCCAGCACCCTTACAGCCTCCTCCTACAATGAGCAGTTCTTC. It translates to CASTLTASSYNEQFF. The rearrangement links TRBV3-1 (or the pseudogene TRBV3-2) to TRBJ2-1; unclear D gene. The germline V and J ends were trimmed by 7 bases and 0 bases, with 13 bases remaining between them. The CDR3 consists of 15 residues. The germline CDR1 and CDR2 sequences are LGHDT and YNNKEL (reference sequence).

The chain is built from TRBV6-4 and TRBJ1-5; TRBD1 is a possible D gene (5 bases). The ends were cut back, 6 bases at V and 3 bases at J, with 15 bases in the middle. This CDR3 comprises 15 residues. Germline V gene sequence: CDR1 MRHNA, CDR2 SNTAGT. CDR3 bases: TGTGCCAGCAGGAGGGGAGGGGAGGTCAATCAGCCCCAGCATTTT. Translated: CASRRGGEVNQPQHF.

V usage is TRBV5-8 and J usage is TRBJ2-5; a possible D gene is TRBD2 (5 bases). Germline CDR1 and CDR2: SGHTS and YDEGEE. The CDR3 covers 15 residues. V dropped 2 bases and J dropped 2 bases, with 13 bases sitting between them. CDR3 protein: CASSFFGLPQETQYF. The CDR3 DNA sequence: TGTGCCAGCAGCTTTTTCGGACTCCCTCAAGAGACCCAGTACTTC. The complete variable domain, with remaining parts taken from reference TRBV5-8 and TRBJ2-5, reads EAGVTQSPTHLIKTRGQQATLRCSPISGHTSVYWYQQALGLGLQFLLWYDEGEERNRGNFPPRFSGRQFPNYSSELNVNALELEDSALYLCASSFFGLPQETQYFGPGTRLLVL.

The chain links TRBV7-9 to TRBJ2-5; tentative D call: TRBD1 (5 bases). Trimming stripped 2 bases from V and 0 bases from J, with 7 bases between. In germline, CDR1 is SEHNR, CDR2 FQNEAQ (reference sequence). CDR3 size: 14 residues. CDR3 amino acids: CASSLNRYQETQYF. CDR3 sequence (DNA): TGTGCCAGCAGCTTAAACAGGTACCAAGAGACCCAGTACTTC. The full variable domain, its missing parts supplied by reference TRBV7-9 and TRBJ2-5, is DTGVSQNPRHKITKRGQNVTFRCDPISEHNRLYWYRQTLGQGPEFLTYFQNEAQLEKSRLLSDRFSAERPKGSFSTLEIQRTEQGDSAMYLCASSLNRYQETQYFGPGTRLLVL.

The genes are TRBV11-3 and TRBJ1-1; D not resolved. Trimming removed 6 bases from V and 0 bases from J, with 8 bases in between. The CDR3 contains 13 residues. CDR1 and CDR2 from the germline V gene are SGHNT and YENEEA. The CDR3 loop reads CASSLSVNTEAFF. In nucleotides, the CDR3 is TGTGCCAGCAGTCTATCCGTGAACACTGAAGCTTTCTTT.

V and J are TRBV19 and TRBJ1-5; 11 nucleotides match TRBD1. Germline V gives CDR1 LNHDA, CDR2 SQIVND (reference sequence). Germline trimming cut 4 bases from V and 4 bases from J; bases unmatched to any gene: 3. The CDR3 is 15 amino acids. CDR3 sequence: CASSRGDRGNQPQHF. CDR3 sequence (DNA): TGTGCCAGTAGTAGAGGGGACAGGGGGAATCAGCCCCAGCATTTT.

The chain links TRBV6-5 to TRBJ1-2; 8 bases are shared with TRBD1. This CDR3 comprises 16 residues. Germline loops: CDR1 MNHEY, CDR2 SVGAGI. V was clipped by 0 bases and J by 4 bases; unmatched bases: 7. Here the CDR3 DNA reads TGTGCCAGCAGTTACTCGAACGACAGGGGAGCCTATGGCTACACCTTC. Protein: CASSYSNDRGAYGYTF.

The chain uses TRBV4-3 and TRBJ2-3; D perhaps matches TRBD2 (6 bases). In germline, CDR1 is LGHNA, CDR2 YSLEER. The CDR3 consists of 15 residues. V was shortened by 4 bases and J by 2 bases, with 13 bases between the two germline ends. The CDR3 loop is CASSLEGLYTDTQYF. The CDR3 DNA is TGCGCCAGCAGCCTTGAGGGACTGTACACAGATACGCAGTATTTT.

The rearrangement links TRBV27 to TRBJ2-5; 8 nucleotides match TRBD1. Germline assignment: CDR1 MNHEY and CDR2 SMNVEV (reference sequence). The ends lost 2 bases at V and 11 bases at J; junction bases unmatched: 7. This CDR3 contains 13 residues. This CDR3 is CASSLRQGRSQYF. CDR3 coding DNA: TGTGCCAGCAGTTTAAGACAGGGGAGGTCTCAGTACTTC.

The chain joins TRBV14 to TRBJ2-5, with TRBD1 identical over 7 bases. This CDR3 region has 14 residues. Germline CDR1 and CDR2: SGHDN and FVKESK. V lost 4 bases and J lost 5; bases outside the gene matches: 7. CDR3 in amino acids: CASSLDRATETQYF. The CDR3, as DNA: TGTGCCAGCAGCCTTGACAGGGCAACGGAGACCCAGTACTTC.

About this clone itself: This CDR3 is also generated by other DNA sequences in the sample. The CDR3 reads CASSLGQGDTGELFF. In DNA, the CDR3 is TGTGCCAGCAGCTTAGGCCAGGGGGACACCGGGGAGCTGTTTTTT. The V gene is TRBV7-2, the J gene TRBJ2-2; 7 bases align to TRBD1. The CDR3 is 15 amino acids. The V gene end was trimmed by 1 base and the J gene end by 3 bases; junction bases not matched to a gene: 2. From germline, CDR1 is SGHTA and CDR2 FQGNSA.

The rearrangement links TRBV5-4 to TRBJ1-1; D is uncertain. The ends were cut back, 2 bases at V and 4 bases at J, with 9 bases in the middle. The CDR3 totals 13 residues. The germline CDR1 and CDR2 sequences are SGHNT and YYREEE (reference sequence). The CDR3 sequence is CASSFRGGTEAFF. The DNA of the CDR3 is TGTGCCAGCAGCTTTCGGGGAGGCACTGAAGCTTTCTTT.

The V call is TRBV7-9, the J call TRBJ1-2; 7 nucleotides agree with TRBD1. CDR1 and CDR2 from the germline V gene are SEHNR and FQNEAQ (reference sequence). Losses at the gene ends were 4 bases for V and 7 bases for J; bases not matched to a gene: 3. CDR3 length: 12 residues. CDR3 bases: TGTGCCAGCAGCTCACAGGGGATTGGCTACACCTTC. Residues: CASSSQGIGYTF.

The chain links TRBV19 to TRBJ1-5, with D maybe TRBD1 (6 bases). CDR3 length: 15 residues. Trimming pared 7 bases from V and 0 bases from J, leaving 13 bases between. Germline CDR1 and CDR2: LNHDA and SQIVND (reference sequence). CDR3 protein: CASTLGTHSNQPQHF. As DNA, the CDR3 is TGTGCCAGTACCCTCGGGACACATAGCAATCAGCCCCAGCATTTT.

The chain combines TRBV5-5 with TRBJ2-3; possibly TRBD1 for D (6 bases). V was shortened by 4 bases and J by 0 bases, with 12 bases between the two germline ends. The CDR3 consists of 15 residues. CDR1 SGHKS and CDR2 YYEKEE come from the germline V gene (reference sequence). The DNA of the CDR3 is TGTGCCAGCAGCAGAACAGGGTTTAGCACAGATACGCAGTATTTT. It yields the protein CASSRTGFSTDTQYF.

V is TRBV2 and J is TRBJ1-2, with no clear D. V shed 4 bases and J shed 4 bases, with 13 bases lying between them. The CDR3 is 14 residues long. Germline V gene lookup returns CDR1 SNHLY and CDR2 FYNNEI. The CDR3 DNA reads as TGTGCCAGCAGTGCCTCGGGGAAAGGCTATGGCTACACCTTC. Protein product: CASSASGKGYGYTF.